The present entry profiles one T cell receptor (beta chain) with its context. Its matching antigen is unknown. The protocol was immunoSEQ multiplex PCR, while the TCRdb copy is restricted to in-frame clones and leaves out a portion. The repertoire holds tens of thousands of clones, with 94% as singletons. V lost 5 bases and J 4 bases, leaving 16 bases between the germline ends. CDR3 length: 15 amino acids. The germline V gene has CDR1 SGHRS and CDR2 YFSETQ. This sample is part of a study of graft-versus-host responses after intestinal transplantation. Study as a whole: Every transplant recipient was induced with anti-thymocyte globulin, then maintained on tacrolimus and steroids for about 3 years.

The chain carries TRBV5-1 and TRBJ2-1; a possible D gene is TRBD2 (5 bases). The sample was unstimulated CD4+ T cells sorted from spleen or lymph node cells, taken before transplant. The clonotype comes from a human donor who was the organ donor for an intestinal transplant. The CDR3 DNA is TGCGCCAGCAGTCGCTCGGGGTCCCCTTACAATGAGCAGTTCTTC. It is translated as CASSRSGSPYNEQFF.